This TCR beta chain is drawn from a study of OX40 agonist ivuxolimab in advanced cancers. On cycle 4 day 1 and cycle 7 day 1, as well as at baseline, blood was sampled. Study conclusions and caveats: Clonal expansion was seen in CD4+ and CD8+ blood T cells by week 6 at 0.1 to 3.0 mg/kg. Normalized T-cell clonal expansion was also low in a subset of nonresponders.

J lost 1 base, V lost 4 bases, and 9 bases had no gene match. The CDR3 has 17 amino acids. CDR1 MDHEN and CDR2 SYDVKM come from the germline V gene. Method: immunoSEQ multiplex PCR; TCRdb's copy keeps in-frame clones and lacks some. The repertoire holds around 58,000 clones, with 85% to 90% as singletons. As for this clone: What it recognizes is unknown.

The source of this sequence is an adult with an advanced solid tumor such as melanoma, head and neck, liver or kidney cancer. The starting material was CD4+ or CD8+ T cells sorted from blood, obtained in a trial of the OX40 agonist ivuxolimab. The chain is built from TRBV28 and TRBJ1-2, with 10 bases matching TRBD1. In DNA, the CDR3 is TGTGCCAGCAGTTCGCCTATGGGACAGGGGAATAACTATGGCTACACCTTC. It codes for CASSSPMGQGNNYGYTF.